Listed below are T cell receptor beta chains from one sample, sequenced in a study of shared clonotypes between healthy human individuals. Only in-frame clones appear in the TCRdb table, and some are missing; sequencing was by immunoSEQ multiplex PCR. Altogether about 590,000 clones are present, over 95% being singletons, with the ten largest covering 0.11%. Sequencing was done on a sample of naive CD8+ T cells sorted from blood. Receptors were obtained from a woman under 40 in good health. Both conserved end residues are part of each CDR3. Fields, in order: D gene, clone size, V gene, J gene, CDR3 protein, CDR3 DNA. A D gene is named only where the DNA matches it firmly. Clone size, where shown, is once, few, many, or a class for clones that have expanded.

TRBD2	once	TRBV11-2	TRBJ2-1	CASSLPKLASGSGIEQFF	TGTGCCAGCAGCTTACCTAAGTTGGCTAGCGGGAGTGGCATTGAGCAGTTCTTC
-	-	TRBV28	TRBJ1-2	CASSLGGVPYGYTF	TGTGCCAGCAGTTTAGGAGGGGTCCCCTATGGCTACACCTTC
TRBD1	-	TRBV5-6	TRBJ2-7	CASRPGQGVHEQYF	TGTGCCAGCAGACCGGGACAGGGGGTCCACGAGCAGTACTTC
-	few	TRBV30	TRBJ1-2	CAWREVGYTF	TGTGCCTGGAGGGAGGTTGGCTACACCTTC
-	-	TRBV5-6	TRBJ1-1	CASSLQGTEAFF	TGTGCCAGCAGCTTACAAGGGACTGAAGCTTTCTTT
-	-	TRBV10-3	TRBJ1-5	CAISDGDGNQPQHF	TGTGCCATCAGCGACGGGGACGGCAATCAGCCCCAGCATTTT
TRBD2	-	TRBV11-2	TRBJ2-1	CASSQMGTSGSPSYNEQFF	TGTGCCAGCAGCCAAATGGGGACTAGCGGGAGTCCCTCCTACAATGAGCAGTTCTTC
-	-	TRBV28	TRBJ1-5	CASTQQGYSNQPQHF	TGTGCCAGCACTCAACAGGGTTATAGCAATCAGCCCCAGCATTTT
TRBD2	-	TRBV2	TRBJ2-1	CASSGQLAGGPNEQFF	TGTGCCAGCAGTGGACAACTAGCGGGAGGGCCTAATGAGCAGTTCTTC
TRBD1	once	TRBV28	TRBJ1-5	CASSLGTAYSNQPQHF	TGTGCCAGCAGCCTTGGGACAGCTTATAGCAATCAGCCCCAGCATTTT
TRBD1	-	TRBV29-1	TRBJ1-2	CSAETGGDGYTF	TGCAGCGCCGAAACAGGGGGCGATGGCTACACCTTC
TRBD1	-	TRBV7-6	TRBJ2-2	CASSRDRSLRELFF	TGTGCCAGCAGCCGGGACAGGAGTTTACGGGAGCTGTTTTTT
-	-	TRBV28	TRBJ1-3	CASSSRTLGNTIYF	TGTGCCAGCAGTTCCCGGACACTCGGGAACACCATATATTTT
-	-	TRBV29-1	TRBJ2-1	CSVEFRKGASLDEQFF	TGCAGCGTTGAATTTCGGAAAGGGGCTAGCCTGGATGAGCAGTTCTTC
-	-	TRBV28	TRBJ2-4	CASSLPRFGSQNIQYF	TGTGCCAGCAGTTTGCCCCGGTTTGGAAGCCAAAACATTCAGTACTTC
-	-	TRBV7-9	TRBJ2-1	CASGDSGPVPVFTNEQFF	TGTGCCAGCGGGGATAGCGGACCCGTCCCGGTTTTTACCAATGAGCAGTTCTTC
TRBD1	-	TRBV29-1	TRBJ2-7	CSVKRTGGSYEQYF	TGCAGCGTGAAACGGACAGGGGGCTCCTACGAGCAGTACTTC
TRBD1	-	TRBV7-9	TRBJ1-2	CASSLATGTGVGYTF	TGTGCCAGCAGCTTAGCCACCGGGACAGGGGTTGGCTACACCTTC
-	-	TRBV10-3	TRBJ2-7	CAISGRGSYEQYF	TGTGCCATCAGTGGACGGGGTTCCTACGAGCAGTACTTC
-	-	TRBV13	TRBJ1-1	CASSPTGGPRNTEAFF	TGTGCCAGCAGCCCGACGGGGGGTCCGCGTAACACTGAAGCTTTCTTT
-	-	TRBV6-6	TRBJ2-2	CASRPHASPDTGELFF	TGTGCCAGCAGGCCACACGCTTCCCCGGACACCGGGGAGCTGTTTTTT
-	-	TRBV4-1	TRBJ2-1	CASSQPGLYNEQFF	TGCGCCAGCAGCCAGCCAGGGCTCTACAATGAGCAGTTCTTC
-	-	TRBV5-6	TRBJ2-7	CASSFGWGREQYF	TGTGCCAGCAGCTTTGGCTGGGGGAGGGAGCAGTACTTC
-	-	TRBV11-1	TRBJ2-7	CASTGTSVRGYEQYF	TGTGCCAGCACGGGGACCTCAGTAAGGGGCTACGAGCAGTACTTC
-	-	TRBV10-2	TRBJ1-1	CASSTGIWTEAFF	TGCGCCAGCAGTACCGGAATTTGGACTGAAGCTTTCTTT
-	-	TRBV28	TRBJ2-7	CASSLYSEGSYEQYF	TGTGCCAGCAGTCTTTATAGCGAAGGGAGCTACGAGCAGTACTTC
TRBD1	-	TRBV28	TRBJ2-1	CASSLTGTGFNEQFF	TGTGCCAGCAGTTTAACCGGGACAGGCTTCAATGAGCAGTTCTTC
-	once	TRBV11-2	TRBJ2-7	CASSFGAGVYEQYF	TGTGCCAGCAGCTTTGGGGCAGGTGTCTACGAGCAGTACTTC
-	-	TRBV9	TRBJ2-1	CASSVGANEQFF	TGTGCCAGCAGCGTAGGGGCAAATGAGCAGTTCTTC
-	-	TRBV25-1	TRBJ2-1	CASSVGDEANEQFF	TGTGCCAGCAGTGTAGGCGATGAAGCCAATGAGCAGTTCTTC
-	-	TRBV5-4	TRBJ2-5	CASTDRGLRETQYF	TGTGCCAGCACCGACCGGGGACTCAGGGAGACCCAGTACTTC
TRBD2	-	TRBV13	TRBJ2-1	CASSSQGTSGPYNEQFF	TGTGCCAGCAGCTCCCAGGGGACTAGCGGACCCTACAATGAGCAGTTCTTC
TRBD1	-	TRBV5-6	TRBJ1-6	CASSLGQDNSPLHF	TGTGCCAGCAGCTTAGGACAGGATAATTCACCCCTCCACTTT
-	once	TRBV28	TRBJ2-7	CASSFSASTHYEQYF	TGTGCCAGCAGTTTTAGTGCTAGTACCCACTACGAGCAGTACTTC
-	few	TRBV15	TRBJ1-5	CATSRRASNQPQHF	TGTGCCACCAGCAGAAGAGCGAGCAATCAGCCCCAGCATTTT
-	-	TRBV5-6	TRBJ1-1	CASSLLTGAGTEAFF	TGTGCCAGCAGCTTGCTGACGGGGGCAGGCACTGAAGCTTTCTTT
-	-	TRBV5-8	TRBJ2-7	CASSFGHYEQYF	TGTGCCAGCAGCTTTGGACACTACGAGCAGTACTTC
-	-	TRBV4-2	TRBJ2-1	CASSQDLNLEQFF	TGTGCCAGCAGCCAAGATCTAAATCTTGAGCAGTTCTTC
-	-	TRBV11-2	TRBJ1-1	CASSSAATEAFF	TGTGCCAGCAGCAGTGCGGCCACTGAAGCTTTCTTT
-	once	TRBV15	TRBJ2-7	CATSNPRDNSYEQYF	TGTGCCACCAGCAATCCCCGGGACAACTCCTACGAGCAGTACTTC
-	-	TRBV7-9	TRBJ2-1	CASSFPTGSSYNEQFF	TGTGCCAGCAGCTTCCCAACGGGAAGCTCCTACAATGAGCAGTTCTTC
TRBD1	-	TRBV9	TRBJ2-7	CASSGGTGFYEQYF	TGTGCCAGCAGCGGAGGGACAGGGTTCTACGAGCAGTACTTC
-	-	TRBV25-1	TRBJ2-6	CASTAGYGANVLTF	TGTGCCAGCACTGCTGGGTACGGGGCCAACGTCCTGACTTTC
-	-	TRBV7-9	TRBJ1-4	CASSRTLEKLFF	TGTGCCAGCAGTCGGACACTTGAAAAACTGTTTTTT
-	-	TRBV13	TRBJ2-3	CASSPTQGTDTQYF	TGTGCCAGCAGCCCTACACAGGGCACAGATACGCAGTATTTT
-	-	TRBV6-1	TRBJ1-2	CASSVLVTYGYTF	TGTGCCAGCAGTGTCCTAGTTACCTATGGCTACACCTTC
-	-	TRBV30	TRBJ2-7	CAWSQAPGYEQYF	TGTGCCTGGAGTCAAGCCCCAGGGTACGAGCAGTACTTC
-	-	TRBV10-2	TRBJ2-7	CASSDGRGGHYEQYF	TGCGCCAGCAGTGACGGCAGGGGTGGTCACTACGAGCAGTACTTC
-	-	TRBV27	TRBJ2-7	CASSLSADWEQYF	TGTGCCAGCAGTTTGTCCGCCGATTGGGAGCAGTACTTC
-	-	TRBV10-3	TRBJ1-1	CATNTPQGTEAFF	TGTGCCACCAATACTCCGCAGGGCACTGAAGCTTTCTTT
-	-	TRBV4-1	TRBJ2-7	CASSQGVDTTYEQYF	TGCGCCAGCAGCCAAGGTGTGGACACTACCTACGAGCAGTACTTC
-	-	TRBV2	TRBJ2-2	CASIAPGLNTGELFF	TGTGCCAGCATTGCGCCGGGACTCAACACCGGGGAGCTGTTTTTT
-	-	TRBV27	TRBJ2-2	CASMETVGELFF	TGTGCCTCAATGGAGACTGTGGGGGAGCTGTTTTTT
-	once	TRBV7-2	TRBJ2-1	CASSLAPGSTYNEQFF	TGTGCCAGCAGCTTAGCTCCGGGATCGACCTACAATGAGCAGTTCTTC
TRBD2	-	TRBV28	TRBJ2-7	CASSLLPTSGYEQYF	TGTGCCAGCAGTTTATTGCCGACTAGCGGATACGAGCAGTACTTC